These 20 T cell receptor beta chains were all obtained from the same sample, sequenced in a study of shared clonotypes between healthy human individuals. Assay used: immunoSEQ multiplex PCR; TCRdb lists only in-frame clones, some missing. The sample gives roughly 680,000 clones, 72% of which show up once; more than 1.5% is in the top ten. What was sequenced was memory CD4+ T cells sorted from blood. The sample's subset: CD45RA-negative fraction. These receptors were taken from a young woman in good health.

This clone was observed a few times. The chain carries TRBV5-1 and TRBJ1-2; D perhaps matches TRBD1 (5 bases). Per the germline V gene, CDR1 is SGHRS and CDR2 is YFSETQ. The CDR3 has 13 amino acids. The V gene lost 1 base and the J gene lost 7 bases, with 11 bases spanning the gap. CDR3 sequence (DNA): TGCGCCAGCAGCTTGAATCGGGACGGTGGCTACACCTTC. This encodes CASSLNRDGGYTF.

This clone was counted a single time. The V gene is TRBV21-1, the J gene TRBJ2-7. TRBV21-1 counts as a pseudogene. This CDR3 comprises 17 residues. The CDR3 protein is CASSKGGRTRLSYEQYF. The CDR3 DNA is TGTGCCAGCAGCAAAGGGGGACGGACACGGCTCTCCTACGAGCAGTACTTC.

This sequence joins TRBV18 and TRBJ2-7; 7 bases line up with TRBD2. Germline CDR1 KGHSH, CDR2 LQKENI. J lost 4 bases, V lost 1 base, and 22 bases had no gene match. This CDR3 is 20 amino acids long. CDR3 residues: CASSPLYRKIQREGPYEQYF. As DNA, the CDR3 is TGTGCCAGCTCACCACTGTACAGGAAAATTCAGCGGGAAGGACCTTACGAGCAGTACTTC.

The CDR3 DNA is TGTGCCAGCAGTTTCACAGCGGGAGGTGCTGGAGAGACCCAGTACTTC. This sequence encodes CASSFTAGGAGETQYF. The chain carries TRBV28 and TRBJ2-5; 9 positions agree with TRBD2. From germline, CDR1 is MDHEN and CDR2 SYDVKM. V lost 3 bases, J lost 4 bases, and 9 bases stayed unmatched. The CDR3 totals 16 residues.

This chain links TRBV7-6 with TRBJ2-3; TRBD2 agrees at 12 bases. CDR1 SGHVS and CDR2 FNYEAQ come from the germline V gene. Germline trimming cut 5 bases from V and 5 bases from J; bases unmatched to any gene: 2. The CDR3 covers 14 residues. The CDR3 nucleotides read TGTGCCAGCAGCGGACTAGCGGGGCAAGATACGCAGTATTTT. It is translated as CASSGLAGQDTQYF.

This clone was seen a single time. The chain uses TRBV2 and TRBJ2-1; D possibly matches TRBD1 or TRBD2 (6 bases each). The germline V gene has CDR1 SNHLY and CDR2 FYNNEI. The ends were cut back, 9 bases at V and 10 bases at J, with 22 bases in the middle. The CDR3 loop spans 14 amino acids. The CDR3 is CASHRERAGAEQFF. The CDR3 region has the DNA TGTGCCAGTCACCGGGAGCGGGCAGGGGCGGAGCAGTTCTTC.

The chain combines TRBV20-1 with TRBJ1-3; D remains ambiguous. The germline CDR1 and CDR2 sequences are DFQATT and SNEGSKA (reference sequence). This CDR3 region has 11 residues. Trimming stripped 4 bases from V and 7 bases from J, with 8 bases between. The CDR3 loop is CSAKKSNTIYF. In DNA, the CDR3 is TGCAGTGCTAAAAAATCCAACACCATATATTTT.

The gene calls are TRBV6-5 and TRBJ2-7; D unresolved. The V end was cut by 6 bases, the J end by 3 bases, with 12 bases between. CDR3 length equals 13 residues. The germline gives CDR1 MNHEY, CDR2 SVGAGI. CDR3 in amino acids: CASSKTGDYEQYF. CDR3 DNA: TGTGCCAGCAGCAAAACCGGAGACTACGAGCAGTACTTC.

This chain uses TRBV28 with TRBJ1-1; the D is unclear. The germline V gene encodes CDR1 MDHEN and CDR2 SYDVKM. Trimming took 5 bases from V and 2 from J, leaving 6 bases between them. The CDR3 covers 12 residues. As DNA, the CDR3 is TGTGCCAGCAGTAGTATTAACACTGAAGCTTTCTTT. Translated, it gives CASSSINTEAFF.

The rearrangement joins TRBV5-3 to TRBJ2-4; D remains unclear. TRBV5-3 is filed as an ORF, its function uncertain. Trimming stripped 1 base from V and 0 bases from J, with 5 bases between. CDR3 length: 14 amino acids. CDR3 sequence reads: CARSLSEAKNIQYF. CDR3 DNA sequence: TGTGCCAGAAGCTTGTCCGAAGCCAAAAACATTCAGTACTTC.

This clone has more than one count but fewer than ten. The chain carries TRBV28 and TRBJ2-6; no reliable D call. V lost 6 bases, J lost 3 bases, and 6 bases lay in between. CDR1 is MDHEN, CDR2 SYDVKM, per germline. The length of the CDR3 is 13 residues. The CDR3 DNA sequence: TGTGCCAGCAGCCGAGTTGGGGCCAACGTCCTGACTTTC. Translation gives CASSRVGANVLTF.

This clone was recorded at least ten times. This same CDR3 is encoded by further DNA sequences in the sample. This chain joins TRBV5-4 and TRBJ2-7; 7 bases fit TRBD1. The CDR3 is 14 amino acids. Germline assignment: CDR1 SGHNT and CDR2 YYREEE (reference sequence). The junction had 4 bases not matched to a gene; V was cut back by 4 bases and J by 0 bases. The CDR3 DNA reads TGTGCCAGCAGCCTGGACAGGAGCTCCTACGAGCAGTACTTC. Protein sequence: CASSLDRSSYEQYF.

J is TRBJ2-6 and V is TRBV18; D ambiguous. CDR1 KGHSH and CDR2 LQKENI come from the germline V gene. Trimming cost V 4 bases and J 0 bases, with 7 bases left between them. CDR3 size: 15 residues. Written as DNA, the CDR3 is TGTGCCAGCTCACAGGCCAACTCTGGGGCCAACGTCCTGACTTTC. It encodes CASSQANSGANVLTF.

The chain joins TRBV5-1 to TRBJ2-3; maybe TRBD2 (5 bases). V lost 2 bases to trimming and J lost 3 bases, with 22 bases between them. Germline V CDR1 and CDR2: SGHRS, YFSETQ. This CDR3 contains 18 residues. For the CDR3, the DNA is TGCGCCAGCAGCTTACCTCTCAGGACCGCTGGCGGGACAGATACGCAGTATTTT. Amino acids: CASSLPLRTAGGTDTQYF.

The chain recombines TRBV9 with TRBJ2-2; D is unclear. This CDR3 region has 13 residues. V was shortened by 3 bases and J by 3 bases, with 6 bases between the two germline ends. Germline assignment: CDR1 SGDLS and CDR2 YYNGEE. This CDR3 is CASSAQDTGELFF. CDR3 DNA: TGTGCCAGCAGCGCCCAGGACACCGGGGAGCTGTTTTTT.

V gene TRBV7-9 combines with J gene TRBJ2-6; 7 bases are shared with TRBD1. There are 16 residues in the CDR3. V dropped 5 bases and J dropped 0; count of bases not matched to a gene: 4. Germline values: CDR1 SEHNR, CDR2 FQNEAQ (reference sequence). In DNA, the CDR3 is TGTGCCAGCAGCCGACAGGGCCTCTCTGGGGCCAACGTCCTGACTTTC. As protein: CASSRQGLSGANVLTF.

The J gene is TRBJ2-1, the V gene TRBV19, with 10 bases fitting TRBD2. Germline trimming cut 6 bases from V and 7 bases from J; bases unmatched to any gene: 9. The CDR3 extends over 15 amino acids. CDR1 is LNHDA, CDR2 SQIVND, per germline (reference sequence). The CDR3 region is CASSRVAGGGNEQFF. The CDR3 DNA sequence: TGTGCCAGTAGCCGCGTAGCGGGAGGTGGAAATGAGCAGTTCTTC. Full variable domain (missing parts from reference TRBV19 and TRBJ2-1): DGGITQSPKYLFRKEGQNVTLSCEQNLNHDAMYWYRQDPGQGLRLIYYSQIVNDFQKGDIAEGYSVSREKKESFPLTVTSAQKNPTAFYLCASSRVAGGGNEQFFGPGTRLTVL.

The chain employs TRBV4-1 and TRBJ1-1; D is unclear. CDR3 length: 18 residues. The V gene's germline CDR1 is MGHRA and CDR2 YSYEKL. The germline V and J ends were trimmed by 0 bases and 0 bases, with 17 bases remaining between them. CDR3 amino acids: CASSQDYPSRDMNTEAFF. The CDR3 DNA follows: TGCGCCAGCAGCCAAGATTACCCTTCGAGGGATATGAACACTGAAGCTTTCTTT.

The V call is TRBV7-9, the J call TRBJ1-4; 7 nucleotides line up with TRBD1. With 1 base clipped from V and 0 bases from J, the junction kept 5 bases outside the gene matches. The CDR3 spans 17 residues. Germline V gene data show CDR1 as SEHNR and CDR2 as FQNEAQ (reference sequence). CDR3 loop: CASSLDRGTATNEKLFF. CDR3 coding DNA: TGTGCCAGCAGCTTAGACAGGGGAACTGCAACTAATGAAAAACTGTTTTTT.

V usage is TRBV6-5 and J usage is TRBJ1-5; D not resolved. The CDR3 length is 15 residues. Trimming left V 5 bases short and J 0 bases short, with 11 bases between. Germline V gives CDR1 MNHEY, CDR2 SVGAGI. The CDR3 nucleotides are TGTGCCAGCAGTCTTAGGTCGGATAGCAATCAGCCCCAGCATTTT. Residues: CASSLRSDSNQPQHF.